This T cell receptor beta chain was retrieved from a study of T-cell reconstitution after alpha-beta-depleted transplantation in children (dated by TCRdb to the mid-2010s). Turning to the overall study: T-cell immune reconstitution after TCRalphabeta/CD19-depleted allogeneic hematopoietic cell transplantation in children was quantitatively tracked in the study by means of TCR repertoire profiling. What the authors observed across the whole study: Over the following months the frequencies of hyperexpanded clones went down, and after one year T-cell counts and TCRbeta diversity were mostly credited to newly produced T cells. The high TCRbeta diversity at day 60 in some patients was ascribed to recipient T cells and intrathymic progenitors that had survived conditioning. The apparently early recovery of alphabetaT-cell counts about two months after transplant reportedly depended on only several hundred rapidly expanded clones that came from non-depleted graft cells.

Library preparation employed PCR. The sequencer listed for this sample is Illumina HiSeq 2500. To normalize quantification of the TCRbeta repertoire, the TCR libraries were built with molecular barcoding that relied on unique molecular identifiers. TCRdb reprocessing: public reads trimmed at Q25 with fastp, clones called with MiXCR, in-frame beta chains kept. Each CDR3 protein appears once, grouped with its most common genes and DNA. Here the sample has 200,000 to 250,000 distinct CDR3 sequences; about 25% occur a single time. The top ten clones comprise over 2.5% of the sample. The treatment or condition label of this sample denotes: allogeneic hematopoietic cell transplantation with graft depleted of TCRalphabeta T cells and CD19 B cells. Transplant recipients were children who received TCRalphabeta/CD19-depleted allogeneic hematopoietic cell grafts. There are many counts of this clonotype. Its antigen has not been determined. Base qualities are not recorded, but no much larger clone differs from it by a single base.

In the germline V gene, CDR1 corresponds to SGHRS and CDR2 to YFSETQ. Measured from the cysteine to the phenylalanine, the CDR3 is 15 residues long. The DNA shown is the 45-base CDR3, in frame from base 1. Trimming at the junction amounts to 4 bases on V and 0 bases on J, and the germline ends lie 12 bases apart. The rearranged segments are TRBV5-1 and TRBJ2-3, with the D gene not clear enough to name. Sequences were derived from PBMCs, sampled before TCRalphabeta/CD19-depleted stem cell transplant. The TCR originated in a girl aged 2 to 10 with Fanconi anemia, due to receive a stem cell transplant. The DNA sequence is TGCGCCAGCAGCCTGACAAGGCTTAGCACAGATACGCAGTATTTT. It translates as CASSLTRLSTDTQYF.